This TCR beta chain was sequenced during a study of CD8+ T cells in alopecia areata. The overall study: Patients in the study were on tofacitinib for 6 to 18 months, then off it for 6 months.

Peripheral blood and lesional scalp punch biopsies came from alopecia areata patients. Sequencing used cDNA as its template, made by extracting RNA and reverse transcribing it. Repertoires were generated with immunoSEQ multiplex PCR, while TCRdb's copy carries only in-frame clones and drops some. The sample comprises 200,000 to 250,000 clones, roughly two thirds of which are singletons, and 1% to 1.5% rests with the top ten. V shed 3 bases and J shed 2 bases, with 12 bases lying between them. Germline assignment: CDR1 SGDLS and CDR2 YYNGEE. This CDR3 is built from 15 residues. The material sequenced was CD4+ T cells sorted from blood, taken at week 0. This sequence originates from a human donor with alopecia areata. The chain carries TRBV9 and TRBJ1-5, with D tentatively TRBD1 (5 bases). CDR3 protein: CASSADWGGNQPQHF. For the CDR3, the DNA is TGTGCCAGCAGCGCCGACTGGGGCGGCAATCAGCCCCAGCATTTT.